This T cell receptor (beta chain) was captured in a study of T cell repertoires in cytomegalovirus infection. About the research overall: Public signatures in TCR beta pointed to CMV infection and matching HLA type. General study findings and limits: Predominance within the ex vivo response was attributable to HLA-C-restricted CMV-specific TCR beta clonotypes.

MiXCR was run by TCRdb on the reads, yielding one entry per CDR3 protein. The sample holds some 920,000 distinct CDR3 sequences, about a third seen once. The CDR3 runs 13 residues. Germline CDR1 is SGHTA and CDR2 is FQGNSA. Trimming shortened V by 10 bases and J by 0 bases, and 9 bases separated the two germline ends. This clonotype was observed a few times. The antigen is not known. The sequence was obtained from a human donor in good health (CMV status not recorded). Some clones in this sample may be carry-over from other donors' samples. The sample here was cultured CD8+ T cells from PBMCs, taken from culture after CMV antigen stimulation. The chain recombines TRBV7-2 with TRBJ2-2; D uncertain. CDR3 sequence: CATPAPNTGELFF. The CDR3 DNA is TGTGCCACCCCCGCCCCGAACACCGGGGAGCTGTTTTTT.